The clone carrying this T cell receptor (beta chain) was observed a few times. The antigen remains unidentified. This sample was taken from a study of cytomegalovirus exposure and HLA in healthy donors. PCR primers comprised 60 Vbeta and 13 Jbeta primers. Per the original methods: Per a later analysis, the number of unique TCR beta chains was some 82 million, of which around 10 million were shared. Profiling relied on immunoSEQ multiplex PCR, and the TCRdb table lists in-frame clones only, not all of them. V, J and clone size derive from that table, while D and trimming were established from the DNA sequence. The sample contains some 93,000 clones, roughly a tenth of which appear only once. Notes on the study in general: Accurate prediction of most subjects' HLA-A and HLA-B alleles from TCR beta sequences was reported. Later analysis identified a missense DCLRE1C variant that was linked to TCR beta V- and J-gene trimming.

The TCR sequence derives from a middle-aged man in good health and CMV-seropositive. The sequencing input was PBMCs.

The CDR3 coding sequence is TGTGCCAGCAGCGTAGCGGGTAGCGGGAGGGCCCTAAATGAGCAGTTCTTC. Translated: CASSVAGSGRALNEQFF. The chain recombines TRBV9 with TRBJ2-1; TRBD2 aligns across 11 bases. From germline, CDR1 is SGDLS and CDR2 YYNGEE. The length of the CDR3 is 17 residues. The V gene end was trimmed by 0 bases and the J gene end by 7 bases; junction bases not matched to a gene: 9.